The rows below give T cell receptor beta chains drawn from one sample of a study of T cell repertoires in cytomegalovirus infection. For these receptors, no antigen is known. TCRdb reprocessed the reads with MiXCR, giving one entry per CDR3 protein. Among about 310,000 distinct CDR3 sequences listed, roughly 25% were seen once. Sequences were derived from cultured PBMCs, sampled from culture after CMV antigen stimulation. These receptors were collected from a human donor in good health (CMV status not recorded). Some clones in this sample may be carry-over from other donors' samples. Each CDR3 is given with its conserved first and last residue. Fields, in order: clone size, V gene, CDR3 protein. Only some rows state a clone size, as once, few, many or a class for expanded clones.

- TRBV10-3 CAISGDAGASFADTQYF
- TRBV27 CASSILSGADTQYF
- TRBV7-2 CASSPDGNNQPQHF
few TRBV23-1 CASTFGAGVGTYNEQFF
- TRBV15 CATSRQGFAGELFF
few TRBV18 CASSAGNTGELFF
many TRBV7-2 CASSLPTGGGTGANVLTF
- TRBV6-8 CASRGLAGAKNIQYF
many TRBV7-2 CASSLTFTYEQYF
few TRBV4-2 CASSQGTSGDTQYF
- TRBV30 CAWSRDSGSGNTIYF
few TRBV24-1 CATSELDREQPQHF
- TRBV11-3 CASSFGGGTTDTQYF
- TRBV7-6 CASSPMRDEQFF
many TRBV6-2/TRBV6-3 CASSPPQRAGGNEQFF
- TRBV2 CASSERSYEQYF
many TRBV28 CASSPRVWGSDSPLHF
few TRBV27 CASSQGLAGEVFTDTQYF
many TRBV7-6 CASSLGQGKQETQYF
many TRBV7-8 CASSSTGERGAEAFF
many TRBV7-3 CASRQTSGRTDTQYF
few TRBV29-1 CSVDPREGDTQYF
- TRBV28 CASSWRDTDTQYF
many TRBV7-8 CASSFRTSRNTDTQYF
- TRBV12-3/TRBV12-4 CASSYHSEAFF
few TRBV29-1 CSATATSTDTQYF
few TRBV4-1 CASSQGPGREQFF
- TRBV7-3 CASSPGASTNYGYTF
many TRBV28 CASSLARVQYF
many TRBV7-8 CASSLVRAQETQYF
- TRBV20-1 CSASPLPGLAGGPYEQYF
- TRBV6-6 CASNGRAEETQYF
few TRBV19 CASRTQGVDEQFF
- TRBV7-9 CASSSKGTGFGGTGELFF
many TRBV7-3 CASSSGGEQYF
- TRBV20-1 CSALHRDLPGNTGELFF
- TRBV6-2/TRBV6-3 CASSSALGLAVDEQYF
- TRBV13 CASSFVGNYGYTF
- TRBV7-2 CASSLGIEREETQYF
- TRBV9 CASSVGGTSDEKLFF
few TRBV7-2 CASSLGVIPLGETQYF
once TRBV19 CASSIGGAPHEQYF
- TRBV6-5 CASSYSYAGNYGYTF
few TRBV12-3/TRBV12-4 CASRSPQGQFF
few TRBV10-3 CAIAGRGNTGELFF